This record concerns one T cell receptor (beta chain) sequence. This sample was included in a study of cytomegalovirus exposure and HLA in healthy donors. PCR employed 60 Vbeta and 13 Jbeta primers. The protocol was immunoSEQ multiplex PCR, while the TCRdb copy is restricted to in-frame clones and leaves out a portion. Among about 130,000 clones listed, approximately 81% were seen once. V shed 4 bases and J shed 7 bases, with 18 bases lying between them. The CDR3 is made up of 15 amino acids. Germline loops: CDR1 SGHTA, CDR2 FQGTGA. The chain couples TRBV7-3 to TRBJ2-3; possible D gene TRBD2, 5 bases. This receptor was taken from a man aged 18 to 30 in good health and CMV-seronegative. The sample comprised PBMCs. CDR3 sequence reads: CASSSETGFANTQYF. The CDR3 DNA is TGTGCCAGCAGCTCGGAAACGGGATTTGCCAATACGCAGTATTTT.